This T cell receptor beta chain was obtained from a study of T cells in Graves' hyperthyroidism and ophthalmopathy. This clonotype was seen ten or more times. The antigen is undetermined. Study observations and caveats: Most clonotypes expanded in the thyroid (above 0.001) were also present in blood.

The source material, RNA transcripts, was used to amplify TCR beta CDR3 regions. HTBI primers drove first-round RT-PCR of the TCR CDR3. TCRdb re-called the multiplex PCR reads with MiXCR, one entry per CDR3 protein. The sample contains around 520,000 distinct CDR3 sequences, approximately 25% of which appear only once. The CDR3 has 19 amino acids. Germline V CDR1 and CDR2: MDHEN, SYDVKM. Trimming pared 2 bases from V and 1 base from J, leaving 21 bases between. The specimen sequenced was blood. The chain carries TRBV28 and TRBJ1-3; D not certain. The sequence was collected from a woman aged 25 to 39 with Graves' ophthalmopathy. CDR3 sequence (DNA): TGTGCCAGCAGTTTAATGGTCCCAACCTCAATAATTTCTGGAAACACCATATATTTT. Its translation is CASSLMVPTSIISGNTIYF.